This T cell receptor (beta chain) originates from a study of shared clonotypes between healthy human individuals. Study-wide background: The cohort had two women and three men, ages 18 to 49. The study's findings and limits: It was expected that sequencing depth would affect clonotype sharing among donors. Estimated richness was generally greater in naive than memory subsets.

Trimming took off 3 bases at V and 7 bases at J, with 14 bases between the two ends. CDR3 length: 14 residues. The germline CDR1 and CDR2 sequences are SGDLS and YYNGEE. A remark on this clone: Its antigen is still unknown.

Measured with immunoSEQ multiplex PCR; TCRdb has only the in-frame clones, and not every one. Of around 700,000 clones in the sample, roughly 73% were seen once. Sequencing was performed on memory CD4+ T cells sorted from blood. Subset specified: CD45RA-negative fraction. V and J are TRBV9 and TRBJ1-5; D possibly corresponds to TRBD1 (6 bases). This receptor was obtained from a woman aged 25 to 39 in good health. The CDR3 nucleotides read TGTGCCAGCAGCGCTATGGGGGCACGGCAGCCCCAGCATTTT. Its translation is CASSAMGARQPQHF.